This TCR beta chain was sequenced for a study of spatial heterogeneity in lung cancer. The V end was cut by 5 bases, the J end by 6 bases, with 7 bases between. CDR3 length: 12 amino acids. Per the germline V gene, CDR1 is SGHTA and CDR2 is FQGNSA. This sample's time point: sample taken at primary tumor resection. Donation came from 70 or so patients with untreated early-stage non-small cell lung cancer. Tumor, nontumor lung or frozen PBMC supplied whole RNA, sequenced without sorting. Remarks on this clonotype: Its antigen remains unknown. Being off target in a library aimed at alpha chains, this beta chain has a size of little meaning.

Every cDNA TCR molecule received its own unique molecular identifier. TCRdb called the 5' RACE reads again in MiXCR, with one record for every CDR3 protein. In the table there are about 11,000 distinct CDR3 sequences, about 5.5% of which are singletons. Study-wide results and caveats: Counts that tracked tumor mutation counts were those of expanded intratumoral alpha and beta TCRs. When ubiquitous and regional expanded TCRs were counted, their numbers tracked ubiquitous and regional nonsynonymous mutations, respectively.

This rearrangement joins TRBV7-2 to TRBJ2-2, with D tentatively TRBD2 (6 bases). The clonotype originates from a male donor with early-stage non-small cell lung cancer. The sample consisted of lung tumor tissue, taken at surgery. CDR3 bases: TGTGCCAGCAGCCCGGGGGCCGGGGAGCTGTTTTTT. As protein: CASSPGAGELFF.